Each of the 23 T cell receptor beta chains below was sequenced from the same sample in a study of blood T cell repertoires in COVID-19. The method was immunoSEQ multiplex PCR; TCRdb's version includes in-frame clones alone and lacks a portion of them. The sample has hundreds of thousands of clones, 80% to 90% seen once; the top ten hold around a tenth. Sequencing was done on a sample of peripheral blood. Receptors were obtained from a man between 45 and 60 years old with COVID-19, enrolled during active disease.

CDR3 protein: CASSLGGLAGYEQYF. CDR3 DNA: TGTGCCAGCAGCTTGGGGGGACTAGCGGGCTACGAGCAGTACTTC. The chain carries TRBV5-4 and TRBJ2-7; 12 bases fit TRBD2. The V gene's germline CDR1 is SGHNT and CDR2 YYREEE (reference sequence). Trimming removed 0 bases from V and 3 bases from J; junction bases left unmatched: 1. The CDR3 loop spans 15 amino acids.

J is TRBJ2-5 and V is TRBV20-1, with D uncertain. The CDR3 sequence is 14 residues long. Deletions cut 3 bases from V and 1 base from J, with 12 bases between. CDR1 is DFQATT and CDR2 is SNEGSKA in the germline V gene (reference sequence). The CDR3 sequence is CSASRSSAQETQYF. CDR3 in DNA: TGCAGTGCTAGTCGGTCCAGCGCCCAAGAGACCCAGTACTTC.

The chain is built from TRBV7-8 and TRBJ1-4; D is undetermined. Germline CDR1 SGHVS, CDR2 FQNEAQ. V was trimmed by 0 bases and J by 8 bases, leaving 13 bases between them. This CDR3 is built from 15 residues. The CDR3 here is CASSLAETEEEKLFF. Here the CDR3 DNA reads TGTGCCAGCAGCTTAGCGGAGACTGAGGAAGAAAAACTGTTTTTT.

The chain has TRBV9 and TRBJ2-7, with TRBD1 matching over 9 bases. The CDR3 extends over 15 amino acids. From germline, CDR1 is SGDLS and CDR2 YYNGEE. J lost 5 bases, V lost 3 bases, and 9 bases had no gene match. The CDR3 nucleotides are TGTGCCAGCAGCGCCGGATGGGGACAGGGTGACGAGCAGTACTTC. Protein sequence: CASSAGWGQGDEQYF.

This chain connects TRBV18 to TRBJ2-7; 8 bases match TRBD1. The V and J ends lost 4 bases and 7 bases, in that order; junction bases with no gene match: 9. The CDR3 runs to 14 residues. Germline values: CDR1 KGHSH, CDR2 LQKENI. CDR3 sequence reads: CASSLGQVIGEQYF. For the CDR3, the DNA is TGTGCCAGCTCACTGGGACAGGTCATCGGGGAGCAGTACTTC.

CDR3 nucleotide sequence: TGTGCCACCAGCAGAGATGCTAGATACAATGAGCAGTTCTTC. This sequence encodes CATSRDARYNEQFF. The chain carries TRBV15 and TRBJ2-1; D gene ambiguous. CDR1 is LNHNV and CDR2 is YYDKDF in the germline V gene (reference sequence). With 0 bases removed from V and 4 bases from J, the gap between germline ends came to 7 bases. CDR3 length: 14 amino acids. Looking up the rest from reference TRBV15 and TRBJ2-1 gives the full variable domain: DAMVIQNPRYQVTQFGKPVTLSCSQTLNHNVMYWYQQKSSQAPKLLFHYYDKDFNNEADTPDNFQSRRPNTSFCFLDIRSPGLGDTAMYLCATSRDARYNEQFFGPGTRLTVL.

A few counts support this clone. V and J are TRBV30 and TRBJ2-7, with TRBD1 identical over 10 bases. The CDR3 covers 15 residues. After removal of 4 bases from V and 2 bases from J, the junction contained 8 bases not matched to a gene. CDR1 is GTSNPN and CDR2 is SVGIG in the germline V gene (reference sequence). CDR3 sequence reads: CAWNTDRGLTYEQYF. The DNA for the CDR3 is TGTGCCTGGAATACCGACAGGGGGCTCACCTACGAGCAGTACTTC.

CDR3: CASSLDRHEKLFF. The CDR3 DNA sequence: TGTGCCAGCAGTCTAGACAGGCATGAAAAACTGTTTTTT. The rearrangement joins TRBV5-8 to TRBJ1-4; TRBD1 might be the D (6 bases). Germline V CDR1 and CDR2: SGHTS, YDEGEE. The CDR3 covers 13 residues. Trimming took 5 bases from V and 6 from J, leaving 11 bases between them.

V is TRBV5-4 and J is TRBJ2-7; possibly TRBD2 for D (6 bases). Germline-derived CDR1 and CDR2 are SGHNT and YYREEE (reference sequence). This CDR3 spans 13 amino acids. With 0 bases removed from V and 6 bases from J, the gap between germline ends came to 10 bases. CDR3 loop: CASSLDQGGEQYF. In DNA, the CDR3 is TGTGCCAGCAGCTTGGACCAGGGAGGCGAGCAGTACTTC. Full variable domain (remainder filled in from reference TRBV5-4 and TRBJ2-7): ETGVTQSPTHLIKTRGQQVTLRCSSQSGHNTVSWYQQALGQGPQFIFQYYREEENGRGNFPPRFSGLQFPNYSSELNVNALELDDSALYLCASSLDQGGEQYFGPGTRLTVT.

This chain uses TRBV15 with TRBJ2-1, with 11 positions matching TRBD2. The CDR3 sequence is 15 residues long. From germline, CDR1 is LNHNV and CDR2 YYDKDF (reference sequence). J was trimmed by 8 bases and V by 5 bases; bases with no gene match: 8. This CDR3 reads CATSHSTSGRDEQFF. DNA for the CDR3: TGTGCCACCAGCCACTCTACTAGCGGGAGAGATGAGCAGTTCTTC.

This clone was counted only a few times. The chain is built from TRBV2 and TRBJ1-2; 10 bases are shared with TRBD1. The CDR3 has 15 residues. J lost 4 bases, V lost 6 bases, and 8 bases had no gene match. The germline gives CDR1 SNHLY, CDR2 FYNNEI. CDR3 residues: CASSSPGQGSYGYTF. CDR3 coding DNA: TGTGCCAGCAGCTCACCGGGACAGGGGAGCTATGGCTACACCTTC.

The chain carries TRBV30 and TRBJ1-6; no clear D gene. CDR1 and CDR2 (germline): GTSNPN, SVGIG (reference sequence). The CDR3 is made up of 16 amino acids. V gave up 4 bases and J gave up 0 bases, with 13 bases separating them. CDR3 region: CAWTLSGSSYNSPLHF. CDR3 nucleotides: TGTGCCTGGACCCTTTCGGGGAGCTCCTATAATTCACCCCTCCACTTT. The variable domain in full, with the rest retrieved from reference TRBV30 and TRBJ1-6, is SQTIHQWPATLVQPVGSPLSLECTVEGTSNPNLYWYRQAAGRGLQLLFYSVGIGQISSEVPQNLSASRPQDRQFILSSKKLLLSDSGFYLCAWTLSGSSYNSPLHFGNGTRLTVT.

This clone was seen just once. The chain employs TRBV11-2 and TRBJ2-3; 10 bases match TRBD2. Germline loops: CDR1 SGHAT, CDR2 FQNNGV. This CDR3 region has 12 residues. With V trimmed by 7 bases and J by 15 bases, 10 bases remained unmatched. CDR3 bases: TGTGCCAGCACCTTTAGCGGGGGGTATCGCTATTTT. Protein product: CASTFSGGYRYF.

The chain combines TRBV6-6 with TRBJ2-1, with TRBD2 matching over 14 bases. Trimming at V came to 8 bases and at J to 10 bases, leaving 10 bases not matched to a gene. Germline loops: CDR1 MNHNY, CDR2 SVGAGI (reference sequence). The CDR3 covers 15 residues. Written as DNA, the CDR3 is TGTGCCAGCGTTGCTGGGACTAGCGGGGGTGGGGAGCAGTTCTTC. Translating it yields CASVAGTSGGGEQFF.

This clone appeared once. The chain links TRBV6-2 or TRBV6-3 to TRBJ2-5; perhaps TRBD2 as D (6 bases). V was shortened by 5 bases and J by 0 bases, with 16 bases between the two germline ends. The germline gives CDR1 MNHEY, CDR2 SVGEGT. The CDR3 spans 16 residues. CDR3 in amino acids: CASSPGGPSYQETQYF. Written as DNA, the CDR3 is TGTGCCAGCAGTCCAGGAGGGCCCTCGTACCAAGAGACCCAGTACTTC.

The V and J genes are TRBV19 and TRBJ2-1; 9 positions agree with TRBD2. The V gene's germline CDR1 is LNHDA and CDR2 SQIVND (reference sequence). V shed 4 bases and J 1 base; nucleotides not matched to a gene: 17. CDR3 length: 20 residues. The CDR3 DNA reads TGTGCCAGTAGTAGGGCCCCCGGGACTAGCTTCTTTGGGTCCTACAATGAGCAGTTCTTC. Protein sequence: CASSRAPGTSFFGSYNEQFF.

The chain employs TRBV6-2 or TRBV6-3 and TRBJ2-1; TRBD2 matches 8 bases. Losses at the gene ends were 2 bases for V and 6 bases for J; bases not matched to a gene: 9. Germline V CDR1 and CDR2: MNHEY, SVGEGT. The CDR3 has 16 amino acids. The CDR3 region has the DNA TGTGCCAGCAGTTACGGGGGACTAGGGAGGGGCAATGAGCAGTTCTTC. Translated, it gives CASSYGGLGRGNEQFF.

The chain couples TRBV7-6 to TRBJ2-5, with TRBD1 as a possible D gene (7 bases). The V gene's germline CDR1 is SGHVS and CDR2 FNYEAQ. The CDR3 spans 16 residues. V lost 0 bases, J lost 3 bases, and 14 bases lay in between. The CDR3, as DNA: TGTGCCAGCAGCTTAGCGATTGGGGGGACAGAAGAGACCCAGTACTTC. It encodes CASSLAIGGTEETQYF.

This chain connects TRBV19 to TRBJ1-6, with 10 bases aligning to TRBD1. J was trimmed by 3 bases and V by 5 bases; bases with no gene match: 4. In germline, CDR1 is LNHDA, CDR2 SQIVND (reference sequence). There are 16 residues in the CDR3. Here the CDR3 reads CASSVGQGGYNSPLHF. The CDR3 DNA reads TGTGCCAGTAGTGTCGGACAGGGGGGCTATAATTCACCCCTCCACTTT. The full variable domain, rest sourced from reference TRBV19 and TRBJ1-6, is DGGITQSPKYLFRKEGQNVTLSCEQNLNHDAMYWYRQDPGQGLRLIYYSQIVNDFQKGDIAEGYSVSREKKESFPLTVTSAQKNPTAFYLCASSVGQGGYNSPLHFGNGTRLTVT.

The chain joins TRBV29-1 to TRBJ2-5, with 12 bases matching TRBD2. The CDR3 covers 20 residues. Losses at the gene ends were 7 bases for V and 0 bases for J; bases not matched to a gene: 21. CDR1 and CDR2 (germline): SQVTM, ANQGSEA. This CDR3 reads CSANDPVTSGRRGNQETQYF. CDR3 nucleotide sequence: TGCAGCGCAAATGACCCCGTAACTAGCGGGAGGAGGGGGAACCAAGAGACCCAGTACTTC. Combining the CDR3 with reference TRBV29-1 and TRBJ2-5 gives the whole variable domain SAVISQKPSRDICQRGTSLTIQCQVDSQVTMMFWYRQQPGQSLTLIATANQGSEATYESGFVIDKFPISRPNLTFSTLTVSNMSPEDSSIYLCSANDPVTSGRRGNQETQYFGPGTRLLVL.

The CDR3 loop reads CASSGGTGVTQETQYF. For the CDR3, the DNA is TGCGCCAGCAGCGGGGGGACAGGGGTCACCCAAGAGACCCAGTACTTC. This sequence joins TRBV5-1 and TRBJ2-5; 10 nucleotides line up with TRBD1. The V segment lost 4 bases and the J segment 1 base; nucleotides outside the gene matches: 7. Germline V gene sequence: CDR1 SGHRS, CDR2 YFSETQ. This CDR3 contains 16 residues.

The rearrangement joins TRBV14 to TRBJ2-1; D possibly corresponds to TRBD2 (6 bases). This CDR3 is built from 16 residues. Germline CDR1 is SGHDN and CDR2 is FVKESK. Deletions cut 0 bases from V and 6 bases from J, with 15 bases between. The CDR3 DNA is TGTGCCAGCAGCCAAGAGCCCGGGGGAATAATCAATGAGCAGTTCTTC. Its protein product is CASSQEPGGIINEQFF.

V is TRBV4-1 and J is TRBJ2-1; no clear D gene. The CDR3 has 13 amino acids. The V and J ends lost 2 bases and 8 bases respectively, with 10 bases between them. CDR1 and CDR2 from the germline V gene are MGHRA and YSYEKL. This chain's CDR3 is CASSQPLVHEQFF. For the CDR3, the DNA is TGCGCCAGCAGCCAACCTCTAGTTCATGAGCAGTTCTTC.